This T cell receptor beta chain appears in the sequencing data of a study of blood T cell repertoires in COVID-19. Study details: Acute-phase and convalescent COVID-19 samples originated in the United States, Italy and Spain. PBMCs, B-cell-depleted T cells, or T cells were the source of the cDNA or gDNA that made up the material.

In germline, CDR1 is SGHRS, CDR2 YFSETQ. V was pared by 5 bases and J by 3 bases, with 12 bases between. The CDR3 has 14 residues. This clone was recorded only once. Original processing methods: Amplified reference gene primers provided the basis for estimating nucleated cell counts. Method: immunoSEQ multiplex PCR; TCRdb's copy keeps in-frame clones and lacks some. For V, J and clone size, that table is used; D and trimming come from the DNA. The data show roughly 50,000 clones, 70% to 90% seen once. Patients of the Seattle cohort, enrolled during active infection, were followed longitudinally. The receptor comes from an elderly woman with COVID-19, enrolled during active disease. The chain couples TRBV5-1 to TRBJ1-3; perhaps TRBD1 as D (6 bases). The sample comprised peripheral blood. CDR3 in amino acids: CASSSRGGGNTIYF. The CDR3 region has the DNA TGCGCCAGCAGTTCCAGAGGGGGTGGAAACACCATATATTTT. Variable domain in full (rest from reference TRBV5-1 and TRBJ1-3): KAGVTQTPRYLIKTRGQQVTLSCSPISGHRSVSWYQQTPGQGLQFLFEYFSETQRNKGNFPGRFSGRQFSNSRSEMNVSTLELGDSALYLCASSSRGGGNTIYFGEGSWLTVV.